The present T cell receptor (beta chain) was sequenced within a study of blood T cell repertoires in COVID-19. Study overall: The United States, Italy and Spain provided the acute and convalescent COVID-19 samples. PBMCs, B-cell-depleted T cells, or T cells provided the cDNA or gDNA that made up the material.

Per the original methods: Scientists estimated how many nucleated cells there were by amplifying reference gene primers. Measured with immunoSEQ multiplex PCR; TCRdb has only the in-frame clones, and not every one. That table gives V, J and clone size, and the DNA gave D and trimming. The sample lists tens of thousands of clones, approximately 90% seen once, with roughly a tenth in the top ten. V was cut by 4 bases and J by 8 bases, with 18 bases left in between. CDR1 is SGDLS and CDR2 is YYNGEE in the germline V gene. CDR3 length: 14 residues. This chain joins TRBV9 and TRBJ1-2, with D possibly TRBD1 on 5 matching bases. Input material: peripheral blood. The sequence was collected from an older man with active or convalescent COVID-19. Here the CDR3 DNA reads TGTGCCAGCAGCACCCCGGGACTCTCCGGCGGCTACACCTTC. Amino acid sequence: CASSTPGLSGGYTF.